This paragraph covers one TCR beta chain sequence. This sample was included in a study of shared T cell receptors in the human thymus. The CDR3 is 15 residues long. Germline V lookup: CDR1 GTSNPN, CDR2 SVGIG (reference sequence). Trimming shortened V by 0 bases and J by 3 bases, and 12 bases separated the two germline ends. TCRdb's copy holds only in-frame clones and misses some; the assay was immunoSEQ multiplex PCR. The sample holds over 450,000 clones; approximately 80% are singletons and the top ten take less than 0.015%. The sample also formed part of further work on human thymus T cells. This second study notes: It was healthy Finnish infants having corrective surgery for congenital heart defects who were the donors. It was from resections taken during corrective heart surgery that the thymus tissue came. Across thymic and blood repertoires, the usage of V and J genes appeared to be biased. Thymic repertoires overlap heavily among unrelated individuals, related research has reported.

The gene calls are TRBV30 and TRBJ1-3, with D possibly matching TRBD1 (5 bases). The sequenced material came from thymocytes. This TCR derives from a boy in the first two years of life with a congenital heart defect. DNA for the CDR3: TGTGCCTGGAGTGTACAGACGGGGGATGGAAACACCATATATTTT. It translates to CAWSVQTGDGNTIYF.